This T cell receptor (beta chain) was identified during a study of T cell responses to AZD1222 COVID-19 vaccine. Study-wide results and limits: Baseline serostatus was positive in only a handful of AZD1222 recipients.

TCRdb's table, derived via immunoSEQ multiplex PCR, lists solely in-frame clones and lacks some. The sample has 65,000 to 85,000 clones, approximately 85% seen once. Germline-derived CDR1 and CDR2 are LGHNT and FRNRAP. The CDR3 has 13 residues. The ends lost 4 bases at V and 1 base at J; junction bases unmatched: 0. On this clone: Its antigen is undetermined.

This material consisted of peripheral blood, taken 28 days after the second AZD1222 dose. The V and J genes are TRBV12-5 and TRBJ1-1; 7 positions agree with TRBD1. The receptor was derived from an adult who received the AZD1222 COVID-19 vaccine. CDR3 amino acids: CASGWTGNTEAFF. The CDR3 DNA reads TGTGCTAGTGGTTGGACAGGGAACACTGAAGCTTTCTTT.